The 22 T cell receptor beta chains listed next were all sequenced from one sample in a study of blood T cell repertoires in COVID-19. Measured with immunoSEQ multiplex PCR; TCRdb has only the in-frame clones, and not every one. The sample lists under 350,000 clones, about 89% seen once, with around 4.4% in the top ten. Sequenced: peripheral blood. All receptors come from a man aged 35 to 55 with acute or convalescent COVID-19.

This clone has just one count. The chain is built from TRBV6-5 and TRBJ1-1; TRBD1 might be the D (5 bases). Looked up from germline, CDR1 is MNHEY and CDR2 is SVGAGI. Trimming took 10 bases from V and 4 from J, leaving 13 bases between them. There are 12 residues in the CDR3. CDR3 amino acids: CATWGSGTEAFF. The CDR3 nucleotides are TGTGCCACCTGGGGCTCGGGCACTGAAGCTTTCTTT.

This chain uses TRBV12-3 or TRBV12-4 with TRBJ2-1; D not certain. Trimming cost V 8 bases and J 8 bases, with 10 bases left between them. The CDR3 has 11 amino acids. The DNA for the CDR3 is TGTGCCAGCGCTACCACCCATGAGCAGTTCTTC. This gives the protein CASATTHEQFF.

In nucleotides, the CDR3 is TGTGCCAGCAGCTTAGGCCAGGGGTACTCACCCCTCCACTTT. This translates into CASSLGQGYSPLHF. The chain joins TRBV11-1 to TRBJ1-6, with TRBD1 as a possible D gene (6 bases). The CDR3 runs 14 residues. V dropped 1 base and J dropped 10 bases, with 11 bases sitting between them. Germline V gene data show CDR1 as SGHAT and CDR2 as FQDESV (reference sequence).

The gene calls are TRBV2 and TRBJ1-2; D remains ambiguous. V was cut by 4 bases and J by 0 bases, with 6 bases left in between. The germline V gene encodes CDR1 SNHLY and CDR2 FYNNEI. The CDR3 runs to 13 residues. Here the CDR3 reads CASSGSANYGYTF. The DNA of the CDR3 is TGTGCCAGCAGTGGATCAGCTAACTATGGCTACACCTTC.

This clone has only a few counts. The chain is built from TRBV5-1 and TRBJ1-4; the D is unclear. V was cut by 4 bases and J by 8 bases, with 15 bases left in between. Looked up from germline, CDR1 is SGHRS and CDR2 is YFSETQ. The CDR3 is made up of 14 amino acids. The chain's CDR3 is CASSPGSFGEKLFF. The CDR3 DNA reads as TGCGCCAGCAGCCCCGGGTCTTTTGGGGAAAAACTGTTTTTT.

The V and J genes are TRBV3-1 (or the pseudogene TRBV3-2) and TRBJ1-4; possibly TRBD1 for D (5 bases). Trimming stripped 4 bases from V and 6 bases from J, with 15 bases between. Germline V gene sequence: CDR1 LGHDT, CDR2 YNNKEL (reference sequence). The CDR3 extends over 15 amino acids. Here the CDR3 reads CASSLYTTGYEKLFF. In DNA, the CDR3 is TGTGCCAGCAGCCTTTATACTACAGGTTATGAAAAACTGTTTTTT.

This clone was picked up a small number of times. The V and J genes are TRBV6-5 and TRBJ2-5, with D possibly matching TRBD2 (6 bases). Between the trimmed V and J ends, which lost 7 bases and 4 bases, there was a span of 13 bases. Looked up from germline, CDR1 is MNHEY and CDR2 is SVGAGI. The CDR3 is 13 residues long. The CDR3 DNA is TGTGCCAGCAAACCTGGGGGGACAGAGACCCAGTACTTC. Amino acid sequence: CASKPGGTETQYF.

The gene calls are TRBV11-3 and TRBJ2-3; D is undetermined. Germline values: CDR1 SGHNT, CDR2 YENEEA. Trimming took 5 bases from V and 1 from J, leaving 4 bases between them. The CDR3 is 12 residues long. CDR3 bases: TGTGCCAGCAGCCCGGGCACAGATACGCAGTATTTT. Translation gives CASSPGTDTQYF.

The chain carries TRBV7-2 and TRBJ2-3; 7 positions match TRBD2. This CDR3 has 15 residues. J was trimmed by 12 bases and V by 2 bases; bases with no gene match: 14. Germline CDR1 reads SGHTA; CDR2 reads FQGNSA. CDR3 bases: TGTGCCAGCAGCTTATTCGGGGTAACAGCGGGGAGTCAGTATTTT. It translates to CASSLFGVTAGSQYF.

The genes are TRBV29-1 and TRBJ2-7; possible D gene TRBD1, 6 bases. Germline CDR1 reads SQVTM; CDR2 reads ANQGSEA. V lost 3 bases and J 3 bases, leaving 12 bases between the germline ends. The CDR3 runs to 13 residues. The CDR3 DNA follows: TGCAGCGTTGAGACAGGTGACAGCTACGAGCAGTACTTC. Translating gives CSVETGDSYEQYF.

The sample holds one count of this clone. The V gene is TRBV24-1, the J gene TRBJ2-3; 8 nucleotides line up with TRBD2. This CDR3 contains 18 residues. Germline CDR1 is KGHDR and CDR2 is SFDVKD. Trimming cost V 5 bases and J 2 bases; bases outside gene matches: 14. The CDR3 is CATSGRSSSGWYTDTQYF. The CDR3 region has the DNA TGTGCCACCAGTGGGCGATCTTCTAGCGGGTGGTACACAGATACGCAGTATTTT.

The chain recombines TRBV2 with TRBJ2-1; 13 positions match TRBD2. V was clipped by 7 bases and J by 7 bases; unmatched bases: 7. This CDR3 contains 15 residues. The germline CDR1 and CDR2 sequences are SNHLY and FYNNEI. This chain's CDR3 is CASTLRLAGGNEQFF. The DNA for the CDR3 is TGTGCCAGCACTCTTCGACTAGCGGGGGGTAATGAGCAGTTCTTC.

The chain recombines TRBV2 with TRBJ2-7, with TRBD1 identical over 10 bases. With 5 bases clipped from V and 4 bases from J, the junction kept 11 bases outside the gene matches. CDR1 is SNHLY and CDR2 is FYNNEI in the germline V gene. The CDR3 loop spans 16 amino acids. CDR3 protein: CASSKLPGQGTYEQYF. CDR3 coding DNA: TGTGCCAGCAGTAAACTTCCGGGACAGGGGACTTACGAGCAGTACTTC.

The chain joins TRBV7-9 to TRBJ2-3; 12 positions match TRBD2. Looked up from germline, CDR1 is SEHNR and CDR2 is FQNEAQ (reference sequence). V shed 5 bases and J 4 bases; nucleotides not matched to a gene: 13. CDR3 length equals 18 residues. The CDR3 nucleotides read TGTGCCAGCAGCCTTAGACTGGGACTAGCGGGTGTCGCAGATACGCAGTATTTT. Its protein product is CASSLRLGLAGVADTQYF.

As concerns this clone: The junction shows a germline mismatch at one end, possibly a read error. The chain employs TRBV5-1 and TRBJ1-1; 7 bases map to TRBD1. The CDR3 extends over 15 amino acids. Germline lookup yields CDR1 SGHRS and CDR2 YFSETQ. Here the CDR3 reads CASSLAGTANTDAFF. CDR3 sequence (DNA): TGCGCCAGCAGCTTGGCGGGGACAGCGAACACTGATGCTTTCTTT.

The rearrangement joins TRBV6-5 to TRBJ1-2, with TRBD1 identical over 11 bases. CDR1 MNHEY and CDR2 SVGAGI come from the germline V gene. The CDR3 is 15 residues long. Trimming cost V 0 bases and J 8 bases; bases outside gene matches: 5. The CDR3 nucleotides are TGTGCCAGCAGTTACTCAGGACAGGGGGCGGGAGGCTACACCTTC. The encoded protein is CASSYSGQGAGGYTF.

The V gene is TRBV10-3, the J gene TRBJ1-2; 8 bases fit TRBD1. V shed 5 bases, J shed 0 bases, and the junction held 14 bases outside the gene matches. Germline lookup yields CDR1 ENHRY and CDR2 SYGVKD. The CDR3 has 18 residues. The CDR3 region is CAISFSSDRAKANYGYTF. For the CDR3, the DNA is TGTGCCATCAGTTTTTCCTCGGACAGGGCAAAAGCTAACTATGGCTACACCTTC.

V gene TRBV30 combines with J gene TRBJ1-4, with TRBD1 matching over 10 bases. This CDR3 is 14 amino acids long. Germline CDR1 is GTSNPN and CDR2 is SVGIG (reference sequence). V shed 5 bases, J shed 5 bases, and the junction held 5 bases outside the gene matches. The chain's CDR3 is CAWGRGQGNEKLFF. CDR3 nucleotides: TGTGCCTGGGGGCGGGGACAGGGGAATGAAAAACTGTTTTTT.

V and J are TRBV20-1 and TRBJ2-7; D may be TRBD2 (6 bases). Deletions cut 3 bases from V and 3 bases from J, with 15 bases between. The CDR3 length is 14 residues. CDR1 DFQATT and CDR2 SNEGSKA come from the germline V gene (reference sequence). The CDR3 is CSASRPTDYYEQYF. CDR3 coding DNA: TGCAGTGCTAGTAGGCCGACGGACTACTACGAGCAGTACTTC.

The V call is TRBV10-1, the J call TRBJ1-5, with D unclear. This CDR3 has 13 amino acids. Between the trimmed V and J ends, which lost 8 bases and 5 bases, there was a span of 13 bases. CDR1 and CDR2 from the germline V gene are WNHNN and SYGVQD (reference sequence). The CDR3 DNA follows: TGCGCCAGCCTCCTCCAGAGGGATCAGCCCCAGCATTTT. Its translation: CASLLQRDQPQHF.

The chain combines TRBV2 with TRBJ1-5; a possible D gene is TRBD1 (6 bases). The V end lost 1 base, the J end lost 7 bases, and 14 bases lay between the germline ends. Germline V gene lookup returns CDR1 SNHLY and CDR2 FYNNEI. The CDR3 is made up of 15 amino acids. CDR3 sequence (DNA): TGTGCCAGCAGTGAAGGCAGGGGAGAAATCCAGCCCCAGCATTTT. Translated, it gives CASSEGRGEIQPQHF.

V is TRBV7-2 and J is TRBJ2-7; 8 nucleotides agree with TRBD2. Germline trimming cut 4 bases from V and 0 bases from J; bases unmatched to any gene: 5. The CDR3 is 15 residues long. Per the germline V gene, CDR1 is SGHTA and CDR2 is FQGNSA. Here the CDR3 DNA reads TGTGCCAGCAGCTATAGCGGGGCGACCTCCTACGAGCAGTACTTC. Translated, it gives CASSYSGATSYEQYF.